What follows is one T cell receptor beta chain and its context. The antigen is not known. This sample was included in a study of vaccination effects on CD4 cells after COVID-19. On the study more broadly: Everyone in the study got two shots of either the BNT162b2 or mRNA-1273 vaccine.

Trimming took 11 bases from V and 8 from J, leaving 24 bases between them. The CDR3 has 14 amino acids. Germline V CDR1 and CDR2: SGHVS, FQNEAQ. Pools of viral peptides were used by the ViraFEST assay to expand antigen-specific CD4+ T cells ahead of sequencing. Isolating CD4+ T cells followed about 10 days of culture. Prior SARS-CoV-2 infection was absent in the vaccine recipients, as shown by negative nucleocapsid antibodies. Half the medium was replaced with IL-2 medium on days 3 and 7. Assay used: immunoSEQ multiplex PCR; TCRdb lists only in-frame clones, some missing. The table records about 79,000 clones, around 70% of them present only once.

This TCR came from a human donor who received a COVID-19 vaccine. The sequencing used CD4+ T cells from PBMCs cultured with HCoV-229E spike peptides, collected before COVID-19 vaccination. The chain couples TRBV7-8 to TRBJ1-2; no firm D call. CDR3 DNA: TGTGCCTCTCATAGGCCGGGAGAAGAGAGCGGCTACACCTTC. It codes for CASHRPGEESGYTF.